Below, one T cell receptor (beta chain) is given with its context. After removal of 0 bases from V and 1 base from J, the junction contained 10 bases not matched to a gene. Germline loops: CDR1 KGHSH, CDR2 LQKENI. The CDR3 sequence is 18 residues long. Profiled with immunoSEQ multiplex PCR; TCRdb holds only in-frame clones, not every one. The table shows about 20,000 clones, with roughly 90% occurring only once. The sample belongs to a study of T cell changes during pregnancy in multiple sclerosis. This specimen was CD8+ T cells from peripheral blood mononuclear cells, taken in the third trimester of pregnancy. The V and J genes are TRBV18 and TRBJ2-3; 7 bases align to TRBD2. The clonotype comes from a female donor in good health, enrolled as a control in a pregnancy study. The CDR3 nucleotides read TGTGCCAGCTCACCACCCGGCGGGACCCTAGCGGGCACAGATACGCAGTATTTT. Protein: CASSPPGGTLAGTDTQYF.